Detailed here is one TCR beta chain. The data were taken from a study of blood T cell repertoires in COVID-19. Study in general: Sites in the United States, Italy and Spain provided acute and convalescent COVID-19 samples. The cDNA or gDNA used as material had been derived from T cells, B-cell-depleted T cells, or PBMCs.

In the original analysis: For nucleated cells, counts were estimated from reference gene primer amplification. TCRdb's copy holds only in-frame clones and misses some; the assay was immunoSEQ multiplex PCR. Clone size and the V and J calls come from that table; the DNA yielded D and trimming. The data contain under 200,000 clones, 85% to 90% of them singletons. The ends were cut back, 6 bases at V and 7 bases at J, with 10 bases in the middle. The CDR3 contains 12 residues. CDR1 MNHEY and CDR2 SVGAGI come from the germline V gene. This sequence originates from a man aged 40-50 years with active or convalescent COVID-19. The sequencing input was peripheral blood. The chain has TRBV6-5 and TRBJ2-1, with D possibly matching TRBD2 (6 bases). The CDR3 nucleotides are TGTGCCAGCAGCTACGGAGGGAATGAGCAGTTCTTC. It yields the protein CASSYGGNEQFF.